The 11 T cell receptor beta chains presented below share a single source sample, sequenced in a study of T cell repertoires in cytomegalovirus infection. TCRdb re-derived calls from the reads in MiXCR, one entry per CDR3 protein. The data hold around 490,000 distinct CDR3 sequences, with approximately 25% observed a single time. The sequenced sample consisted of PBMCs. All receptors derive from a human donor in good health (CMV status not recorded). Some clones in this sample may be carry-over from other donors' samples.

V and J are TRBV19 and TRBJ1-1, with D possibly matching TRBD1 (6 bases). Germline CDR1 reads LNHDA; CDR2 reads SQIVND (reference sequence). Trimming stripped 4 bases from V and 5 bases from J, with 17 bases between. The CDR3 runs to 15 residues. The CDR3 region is CASSRYREEGTEAFF. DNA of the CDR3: TGTGCCAGTAGTAGATACAGGGAAGAGGGAACTGAAGCTTTCTTT.

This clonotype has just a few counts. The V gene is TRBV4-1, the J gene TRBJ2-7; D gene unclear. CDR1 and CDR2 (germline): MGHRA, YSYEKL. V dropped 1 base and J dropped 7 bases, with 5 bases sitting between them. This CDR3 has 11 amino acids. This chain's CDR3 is CASSQVGEQYF. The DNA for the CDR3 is TGCGCCAGCAGCCAAGTCGGGGAGCAGTACTTC.

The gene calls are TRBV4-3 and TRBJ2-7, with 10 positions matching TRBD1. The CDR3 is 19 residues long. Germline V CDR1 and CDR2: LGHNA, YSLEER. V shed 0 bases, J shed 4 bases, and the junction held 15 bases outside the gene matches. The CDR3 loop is CASSQETGQGSFWGYEQYV. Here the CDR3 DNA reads TGCGCCAGCAGCCAAGAAACGGGACAGGGGTCCTTCTGGGGATACGAGCAGTACGTC.

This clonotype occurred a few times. This chain's CDR3 is CAISDEDGFYEQYF. Written as DNA, the CDR3 is TGTGCCATCAGTGACGAGGACGGGTTCTACGAGCAGTACTTC. The chain has TRBV10-3 and TRBJ2-7; D remains unclear. Germline V gives CDR1 ENHRY, CDR2 SYGVKD. Trimming removed 3 bases from V and 3 bases from J, with 12 bases in between. The CDR3 extends over 14 amino acids.

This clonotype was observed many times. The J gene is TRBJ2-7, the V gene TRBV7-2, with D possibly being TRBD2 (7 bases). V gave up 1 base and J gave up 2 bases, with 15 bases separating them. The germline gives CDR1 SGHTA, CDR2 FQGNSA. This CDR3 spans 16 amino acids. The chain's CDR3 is CASSLGAGGGAYEQYF. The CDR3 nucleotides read TGTGCCAGCAGCTTAGGGGCAGGCGGGGGCGCCTACGAGCAGTACTTC.

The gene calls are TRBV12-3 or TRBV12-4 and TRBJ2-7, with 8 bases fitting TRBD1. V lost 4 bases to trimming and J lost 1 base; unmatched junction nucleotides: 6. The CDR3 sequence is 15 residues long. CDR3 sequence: CASSSQGEPSYEQYF. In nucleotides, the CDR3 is TGTGCCAGCAGTTCACAGGGGGAGCCGTCCTACGAGCAGTACTTC.

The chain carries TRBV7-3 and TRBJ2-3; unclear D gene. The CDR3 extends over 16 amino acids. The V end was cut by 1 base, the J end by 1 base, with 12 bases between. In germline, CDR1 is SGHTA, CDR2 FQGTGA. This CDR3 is CASSLMVSWGTDTQYF. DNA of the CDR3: TGTGCCAGCAGCTTAATGGTCTCCTGGGGCACAGATACGCAGTATTTT.

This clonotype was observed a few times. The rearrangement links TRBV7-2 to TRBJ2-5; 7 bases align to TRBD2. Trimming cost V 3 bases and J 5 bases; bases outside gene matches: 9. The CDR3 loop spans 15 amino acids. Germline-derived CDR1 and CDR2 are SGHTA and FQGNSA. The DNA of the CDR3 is TGTGCCAGCAGCTTGGCGGGAGTCCTGGGGGAGACCCAGTACTTC. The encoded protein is CASSLAGVLGETQYF.

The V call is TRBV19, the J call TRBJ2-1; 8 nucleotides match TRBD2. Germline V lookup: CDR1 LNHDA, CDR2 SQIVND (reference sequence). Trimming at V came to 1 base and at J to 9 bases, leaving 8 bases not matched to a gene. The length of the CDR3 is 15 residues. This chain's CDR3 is CASSIAGGPLFEQFF. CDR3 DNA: TGTGCCAGTAGTATAGCGGGAGGGCCCTTGTTTGAGCAGTTCTTC.

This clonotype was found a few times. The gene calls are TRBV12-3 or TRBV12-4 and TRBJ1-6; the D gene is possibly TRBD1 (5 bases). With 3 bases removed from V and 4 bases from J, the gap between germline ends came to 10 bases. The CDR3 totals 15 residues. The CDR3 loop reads CASSLRDGYNSPLHF. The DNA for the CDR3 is TGTGCCAGCAGTTTGAGGGACGGGTATAATTCACCCCTCCACTTT.

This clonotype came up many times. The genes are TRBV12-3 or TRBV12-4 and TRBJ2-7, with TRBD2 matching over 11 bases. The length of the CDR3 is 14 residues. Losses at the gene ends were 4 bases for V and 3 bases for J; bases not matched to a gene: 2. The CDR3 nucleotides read TGTGCCAGCAGTTCCGGACTAGCGGGCTACGAGCAGTACGTC. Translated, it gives CASSSGLAGYEQYV.